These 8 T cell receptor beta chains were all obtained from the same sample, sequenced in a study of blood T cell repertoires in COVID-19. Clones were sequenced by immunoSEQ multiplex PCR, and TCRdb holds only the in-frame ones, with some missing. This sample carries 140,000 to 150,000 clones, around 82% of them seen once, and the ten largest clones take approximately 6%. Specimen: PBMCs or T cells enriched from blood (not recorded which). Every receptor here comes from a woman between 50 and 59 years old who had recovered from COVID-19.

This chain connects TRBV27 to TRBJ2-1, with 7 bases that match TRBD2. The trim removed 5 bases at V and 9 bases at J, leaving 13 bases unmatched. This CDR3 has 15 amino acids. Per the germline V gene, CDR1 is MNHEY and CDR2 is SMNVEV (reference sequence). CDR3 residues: CASSPLGGGGSEQFF. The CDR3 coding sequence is TGTGCCAGCAGTCCTCTGGGCGGGGGAGGATCTGAGCAGTTCTTC.

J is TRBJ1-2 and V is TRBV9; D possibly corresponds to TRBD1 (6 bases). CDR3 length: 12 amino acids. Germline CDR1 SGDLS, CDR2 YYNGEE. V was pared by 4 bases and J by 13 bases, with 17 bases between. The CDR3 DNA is TGTGCCAGCAGCCCCGAAGCAGGGGCCACCACCTTC. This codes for CASSPEAGATTF.

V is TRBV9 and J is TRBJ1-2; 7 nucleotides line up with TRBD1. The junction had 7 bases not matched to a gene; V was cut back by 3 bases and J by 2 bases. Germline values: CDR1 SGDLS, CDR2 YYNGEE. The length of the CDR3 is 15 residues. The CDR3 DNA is TGTGCCAGCAGCGCCCCGGGGACAGTCAACTATGGCTACACCTTC. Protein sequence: CASSAPGTVNYGYTF.

The CDR3 protein is CASSVGGTAEGYGYTF. In DNA, the CDR3 is TGTGCCAGCAGCGTCGGCGGGACAGCCGAGGGGTATGGCTACACCTTC. V usage is TRBV7-3 and J usage is TRBJ1-2, with 7 bases fitting TRBD1. The germline CDR1 and CDR2 sequences are SGHTA and FQGTGA. Trimming cost V 5 bases and J 5 bases; bases outside gene matches: 14. The CDR3 is 16 residues long.

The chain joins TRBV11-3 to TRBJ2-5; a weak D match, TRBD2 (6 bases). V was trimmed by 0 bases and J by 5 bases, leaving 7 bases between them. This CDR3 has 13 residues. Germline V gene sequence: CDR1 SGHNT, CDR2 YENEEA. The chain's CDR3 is CASSLDRGETQYF. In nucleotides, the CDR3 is TGTGCCAGCAGCTTAGACCGGGGGGAGACCCAGTACTTC.

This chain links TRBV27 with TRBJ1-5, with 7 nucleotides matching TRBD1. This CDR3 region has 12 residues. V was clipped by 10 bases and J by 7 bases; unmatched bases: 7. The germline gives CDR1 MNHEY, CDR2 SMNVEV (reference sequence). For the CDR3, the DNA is TGTGCCACTCAGGGGGTAGGCCAGCCCCAGCATTTT. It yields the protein CATQGVGQPQHF.

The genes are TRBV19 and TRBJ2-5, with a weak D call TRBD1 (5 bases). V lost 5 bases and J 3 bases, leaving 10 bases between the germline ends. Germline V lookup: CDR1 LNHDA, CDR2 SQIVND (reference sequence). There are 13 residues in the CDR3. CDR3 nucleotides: TGTGCCAGTAGTCTCCAGGGCGAAGAGACCCAGTACTTC. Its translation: CASSLQGEETQYF.

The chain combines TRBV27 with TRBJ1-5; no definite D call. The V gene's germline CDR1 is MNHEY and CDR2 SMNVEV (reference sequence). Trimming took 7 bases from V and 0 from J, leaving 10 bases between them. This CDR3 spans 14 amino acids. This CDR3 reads CASKAEYSNQPQHF. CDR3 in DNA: TGTGCCAGCAAGGCGGAATATAGCAATCAGCCCCAGCATTTT.